The 8 T cell receptor beta chains presented below share a single source sample, sequenced in a study of regulatory T cells in long-lasting Graves disease. Time point defined: persistent/refractory GD, antithyroid drugs over 5 years with positive TRAb. Following extraction of RNA from PBMCs, that RNA was used to make the TCR library. Sequencing libraries for TCR beta were prepared with iRepertoire HTBI primers and Arm-PCR of CDR3 regions. Via MiXCR, TCRdb re-called the multiplex PCR reads, giving one row per CDR3 protein. Among approximately 360,000 distinct CDR3 sequences listed, approximately 25% were seen once. Sequencing used peripheral blood mononuclear cells (PBMCs), obtained when the disease was refractory, from a patient treated with antithyroid drugs. The source of these receptors is a middle-aged woman with Graves disease.

This rearrangement joins TRBV3-1 to TRBJ2-7, with 9 bases aligning to TRBD2. This CDR3 comprises 14 residues. With V trimmed by 1 base and J by 2 bases, 0 bases remained unmatched. Per germline, CDR1 LGHDT and CDR2 YNNKEL (reference sequence). The CDR3 coding sequence is TGTGCCAGCAGCCAAGGCGGGAGGGCCTACGAGCAGTACTTC. Translating it yields CASSQGGRAYEQYF.

J is TRBJ2-2 and V is TRBV27; D may be TRBD1 (6 bases). This CDR3 spans 17 amino acids. The V and J ends lost 8 bases and 5 bases respectively, with 24 bases between them. Germline V lookup: CDR1 MNHEY, CDR2 SMNVEV (reference sequence). CDR3 sequence (DNA): TGTGCCAGCCGCATTAGGGATTTCCCAGGGGAGACCGGGGAGCTGTTTTTT. The encoded protein is CASRIRDFPGETGELFF.

This clonotype was recorded a few times. The V and J genes are TRBV5-1 and TRBJ2-2; TRBD1 aligns across 9 bases. The J segment lost 8 bases and the V segment lost 3 bases, leaving 8 bases of the junction unmatched. The length of the CDR3 is 15 residues. The germline V gene encodes CDR1 SGHRS and CDR2 YFSETQ. The CDR3 DNA follows: TGCGCCAGCAGCTCGAATGGACAGGGGCGTGGGGAGCTGTTTTTT. This translates into CASSSNGQGRGELFF.

This clonotype was observed a handful of times. The rearrangement joins TRBV7-6 to TRBJ2-1; D call uncertain. The CDR3 has 12 amino acids. Germline CDR1 is SGHVS and CDR2 is FNYEAQ. V lost 6 bases to trimming and J lost 10 bases, with 13 bases between them. The DNA of the CDR3 is TGTGCCAGCAGTACTCAGGTCTCGGAGCAGTTCTTC. This encodes CASSTQVSEQFF.

The chain has TRBV11-3 and TRBJ2-2; the match to TRBD2 covers 14 bases. V was clipped by 4 bases and J by 5 bases; unmatched bases: 6. Germline V CDR1 and CDR2: SGHNT, YENEEA. The CDR3 sequence is 17 residues long. The CDR3 DNA follows: TGTGCCAGCAGCTCGGGGACTAGCGGGAGTGGGACCGGGGAGCTGTTTTTT. The encoded protein is CASSSGTSGSGTGELFF.

This clonotype came up many times. The J gene is TRBJ2-7, the V gene TRBV24-1; TRBD1 is a possible D gene (6 bases). Germline V gene data show CDR1 as KGHDR and CDR2 as SFDVKD. Trimming shortened V by 9 bases and J by 2 bases, and 10 bases separated the two germline ends. This CDR3 spans 12 amino acids. Written as DNA, the CDR3 is TGTGCCACCCGGGGACATACCTACGAGCAGTACTTC. It encodes CATRGHTYEQYF.

This clonotype was counted ten times or more. The chain joins TRBV2 to TRBJ1-2; D is unresolved. The germline CDR1 and CDR2 sequences are SNHLY and FYNNEI. Trimming stripped 1 base from V and 2 bases from J, with 8 bases between. The CDR3 has 14 amino acids. This chain's CDR3 is CASSEGRWNYGYTF. As DNA, the CDR3 is TGTGCCAGCAGTGAAGGCAGGTGGAACTATGGCTACACCTTC.

V gene TRBV18 combines with J gene TRBJ2-2; no reliable D call. Trimming removed 8 bases from V and 1 base from J, with 5 bases in between. There are 12 residues in the CDR3. CDR1 is KGHSH and CDR2 is LQKENI in the germline V gene. CDR3 loop: CASHRNTGELFF. For the CDR3, the DNA is TGTGCCAGCCACCGGAACACCGGGGAGCTGTTTTTT.